These 5 T cell receptor beta chains came from one sample sequenced in a study of OX40 agonist ivuxolimab in advanced cancers. Some clones are missing from TCRdb's copy, which holds only in-frame ones; the method was immunoSEQ multiplex PCR. Counted here are 80,000 or so clones, around 85% occurring once; the ten biggest clones make up approximately 2%. The material sequenced was CD4+ or CD8+ T cells sorted from blood, taken in a trial of the OX40 agonist ivuxolimab. The receptors derive from an adult with an advanced solid tumor such as melanoma, head and neck, liver or kidney cancer.

The V call is TRBV5-1, the J call TRBJ2-7; 7 bases are shared with TRBD2. Germline CDR1 reads SGHRS; CDR2 reads YFSETQ. Trimming cost V 4 bases and J 6 bases; bases outside gene matches: 13. The CDR3 contains 15 residues. The CDR3 spells CASSPGAGVVGEQYF. The CDR3 bases are TGCGCCAGCAGCCCCGGGGCGGGGGTTGTTGGCGAGCAGTACTTC.

Concerning this clone itself: This may arise from a read error, as a much more abundant clone is one base away. This rearrangement joins TRBV5-4 to TRBJ2-5; 11 bases are a match to TRBD2. Germline CDR1 is SGHNT and CDR2 is YYREEE (reference sequence). The CDR3 totals 16 residues. The CDR3 DNA reads TGTGCCGGCAGCTTGGAACTAGCGGGAGAAGGGGAGACCCAGTACTTC. Translated, it gives CAGSLELAGEGETQYF.

The gene calls are TRBV10-3 and TRBJ2-2, with 8 positions matching TRBD2. The CDR3 has 16 amino acids. Germline loops: CDR1 ENHRY, CDR2 SYGVKD. The junction had 11 bases not matched to a gene; V was cut back by 8 bases and J by 3 bases. Written as DNA, the CDR3 is TGTGCCATCCGGAACGGGGGGGCTGGAGACACCGGGGAGCTGTTTTTT. Residues: CAIRNGGAGDTGELFF.

The rearrangement joins TRBV19 to TRBJ1-5; 9 positions match TRBD1. The CDR3 sequence is 16 residues long. J gave up 0 bases and V 4 bases, and 4 bases lay outside the gene matches. The germline V gene has CDR1 LNHDA and CDR2 SQIVND (reference sequence). For the CDR3, the DNA is TGTGCCAGTAGTACGACAGGGGGATTTAGCAATCAGCCCCAGCATTTT. Protein sequence: CASSTTGGFSNQPQHF.

The rearrangement joins TRBV7-8 to TRBJ1-5; no clear D. V lost 2 bases and J lost 10, with 18 bases in between. Germline V gives CDR1 SGHVS, CDR2 FQNEAQ. There are 15 residues in the CDR3. CDR3 sequence (DNA): TGTGCCAGCAGCTTACTCGGGTGGGTGGATGCACCCCAGCATTTT. Translation gives CASSLLGWVDAPQHF.